These 25 T cell receptor beta chains came from one sample sequenced in a study of OX40 agonist ivuxolimab in advanced cancers. TCRdb's copy holds only in-frame clones and misses some; the assay was immunoSEQ multiplex PCR. In the table there are around 80,000 clones, roughly 90% of which are singletons. Sequencing was performed on CD4+ or CD8+ T cells sorted from blood, taken in a trial of the OX40 agonist ivuxolimab. These receptors were collected from an adult with an advanced solid tumor such as melanoma, head and neck, liver or kidney cancer.

The rearrangement uses TRBV28 and TRBJ2-7; a possible D gene is TRBD1 (6 bases). The CDR3 has 14 amino acids. Germline values: CDR1 MDHEN, CDR2 SYDVKM. The V gene lost 6 bases and the J gene lost 0 bases, with 12 bases spanning the gap. CDR3 DNA sequence: TGTGCCAGCAGGATTACGGGACACTCCTACGAGCAGTACTTC. Amino acid sequence: CASRITGHSYEQYF.

J is TRBJ2-3 and V is TRBV27; TRBD1 agrees at 7 bases. The CDR3 extends over 15 amino acids. Germline trimming cut 8 bases from V and 1 base from J; bases unmatched to any gene: 9. Per germline, CDR1 MNHEY and CDR2 SMNVEV (reference sequence). CDR3 residues: CASGYRGRGTDTQYF. CDR3 DNA sequence: TGTGCCAGCGGATACAGGGGCCGGGGCACAGATACGCAGTATTTT.

This sequence joins TRBV5-1 and TRBJ2-1, with 9 bases identical to TRBD2. The V segment lost 5 bases and the J segment 8 bases; nucleotides outside the gene matches: 11. CDR3 length: 15 amino acids. In germline, CDR1 is SGHRS, CDR2 YFSETQ. DNA for the CDR3: TGCGCCAGCAGTAAGGTCCGGGGACTAGCTTATGAGCAGTTCTTC. It yields the protein CASSKVRGLAYEQFF.

J is TRBJ1-2 and V is TRBV6-5; D is undetermined. Trimming removed 5 bases at V and 4 bases at J, with 11 bases between. Germline loops: CDR1 MNHEY, CDR2 SVGAGI. This CDR3 has 13 amino acids. The CDR3 sequence: CASSPHGSYGYTF. As DNA, the CDR3 is TGTGCCAGCAGTCCCCACGGAAGCTATGGCTACACCTTC.

The chain uses TRBV27 and TRBJ2-3; the match to TRBD2 covers 8 bases. Germline CDR1 and CDR2: MNHEY and SMNVEV (reference sequence). This CDR3 region has 15 residues. Trimming cost V 5 bases and J 4 bases; bases outside gene matches: 8. The CDR3 coding sequence is TGTGCCAGCAGTCGACCCGGGGGGGTTCCAGATACGCAGTATTTT. Translation: CASSRPGGVPDTQYF.

This clone was picked up a small number of times. The genes are TRBV7-9 and TRBJ1-6; the match to TRBD1 covers 10 bases. Germline lookup yields CDR1 SEHNR and CDR2 FQNEAQ (reference sequence). J gave up 7 bases and V 5 bases, and 8 bases lay outside the gene matches. The CDR3 totals 16 residues. This CDR3 is CASSPLQGQGNSPLHF. DNA of the CDR3: TGTGCCAGCAGCCCCCTCCAGGGACAGGGGAATTCACCCCTCCACTTT.

The V call is TRBV2, the J call TRBJ1-2; D perhaps matches TRBD1 (5 bases). Per germline, CDR1 SNHLY and CDR2 FYNNEI. The CDR3 covers 16 residues. Trimming shortened V by 1 base and J by 8 bases, and 20 bases separated the two germline ends. In nucleotides, the CDR3 is TGTGCCAGCAGTGAAGTAAACGGGGCCAGCCCCAACGGCTACACCTTC. Its protein product is CASSEVNGASPNGYTF.

This rearrangement joins TRBV18 to TRBJ2-7, with D possibly called TRBD1 or TRBD2 (5 bases each). Germline CDR1 and CDR2: KGHSH and LQKENI. V gave up 3 bases and J gave up 4 bases, with 10 bases separating them. This CDR3 spans 13 amino acids. CDR3 DNA sequence: TGTGCCAGCTCACCGGGACGGCCGTACGAGCAGTACTTC. This translates into CASSPGRPYEQYF.

This rearrangement joins TRBV6-5 to TRBJ1-1; 7 bases match TRBD1. The germline gives CDR1 MNHEY, CDR2 SVGAGI. The J segment lost 6 bases and the V segment lost 5 bases, leaving 3 bases of the junction unmatched. The CDR3 is 12 residues long. The CDR3: CASSQTGAEAFF. The CDR3, as DNA: TGTGCCAGCAGTCAAACAGGGGCTGAAGCTTTCTTT.

V usage is TRBV19 and J usage is TRBJ2-1, with D perhaps matching TRBD2 (6 bases). This CDR3 comprises 12 residues. CDR1 and CDR2 (germline): LNHDA, SQIVND (reference sequence). V dropped 3 bases and J dropped 8 bases, with 8 bases sitting between them. The CDR3 is CASSIRGYEQFF. CDR3 nucleotides: TGTGCCAGTAGTATCCGGGGGTATGAGCAGTTCTTC. Together with reference TRBV19 and TRBJ2-1, the CDR3 gives the full variable domain: DGGITQSPKYLFRKEGQNVTLSCEQNLNHDAMYWYRQDPGQGLRLIYYSQIVNDFQKGDIAEGYSVSREKKESFPLTVTSAQKNPTAFYLCASSIRGYEQFFGPGTRLTVL.

The chain employs TRBV19 and TRBJ1-2; 10 bases line up with TRBD1. Germline CDR1 is LNHDA and CDR2 is SQIVND (reference sequence). Trimming cost V 6 bases and J 8 bases; bases outside gene matches: 12. The CDR3 length is 15 residues. The DNA for the CDR3 is TGTGCCAGTAGGACGACAGGGGGCGCGTTCGAAGGCTACACCTTC. It yields the protein CASRTTGGAFEGYTF.

Concerning this clone: A read error may produce the germline difference seen at one junction end. V is TRBV5-1 and J is TRBJ1-1; unclear D gene. Per the germline V gene, CDR1 is SGHRS and CDR2 is YFSETQ. This CDR3 spans 11 amino acids. Here the CDR3 reads CASSRAAEAFF. CDR3 coding DNA: TGTGCCAGCAGCAGAGCAGCTGAAGCTTTCTTT.

This rearrangement joins TRBV19 to TRBJ2-1; perhaps TRBD2 as D (5 bases). V lost 3 bases and J 5 bases, leaving 11 bases between the germline ends. Germline V gene sequence: CDR1 LNHDA, CDR2 SQIVND (reference sequence). This CDR3 region has 14 residues. This chain's CDR3 is CASSIRVLDNEQFF. The CDR3 DNA reads as TGTGCCAGTAGTATTAGGGTACTAGACAATGAGCAGTTCTTC.

V usage is TRBV7-6 and J usage is TRBJ2-2; D gene uncertain. This CDR3 has 13 residues. Germline V gene sequence: CDR1 SGHVS, CDR2 FNYEAQ. V was trimmed by 5 bases and J by 4 bases, leaving 8 bases between them. CDR3 nucleotide sequence: TGTGCCAGCAGCACAGCTACCACCGGGGAGCTGTTTTTT. The encoded protein is CASSTATTGELFF.

V and J are TRBV9 and TRBJ2-3; TRBD2 aligns across 8 bases. CDR3 length: 16 amino acids. After removal of 0 bases from V and 2 bases from J, the junction contained 5 bases not matched to a gene. Looked up from germline, CDR1 is SGDLS and CDR2 is YYNGEE. CDR3 bases: TGTGCCAGCAGCGTAGGTGTACTAGCGGACACAGATACGCAGTATTTT. It specifies CASSVGVLADTDTQYF.

The rearrangement joins TRBV20-1 to TRBJ2-3; D could derive from TRBD1 or TRBD2 (6 bases each). Trimming took 7 bases from V and 6 from J, leaving 11 bases between them. Germline V gene sequence: CDR1 DFQATT, CDR2 SNEGSKA (reference sequence). The CDR3 consists of 11 residues. CDR3 bases: TGCAGTGTTGGGGGGCGGGATACGCAGTATTTT. This gives the protein CSVGGRDTQYF.

The chain links TRBV5-4 to TRBJ2-3; tentative D call: TRBD2 (5 bases). V was pared by 4 bases and J by 2 bases, with 8 bases between. The length of the CDR3 is 13 residues. CDR1 and CDR2 (germline): SGHNT, YYREEE (reference sequence). The CDR3 coding sequence is TGTGCCAGCAGCCCGGACTTCACAGATACGCAGTATTTT. Protein product: CASSPDFTDTQYF.

The chain is built from TRBV5-4 and TRBJ1-2; D remains ambiguous. Trimming left V 4 bases short and J 2 bases short, with 15 bases between. The CDR3 spans 15 residues. Germline CDR1 is SGHNT and CDR2 is YYREEE (reference sequence). CDR3 sequence: CASSQDPRANYGYTF. CDR3 DNA: TGTGCCAGCAGCCAGGATCCGAGGGCCAACTATGGCTACACCTTC.

This sequence joins TRBV28 and TRBJ2-1; 8 bases are a match to TRBD2. V was clipped by 8 bases and J by 5 bases; unmatched bases: 11. Germline V CDR1 and CDR2: MDHEN, SYDVKM. This CDR3 is built from 15 residues. The CDR3 region is CASLGPGGRNNEQFF. CDR3 in DNA: TGTGCCAGCCTGGGCCCGGGAGGGAGGAACAATGAGCAGTTCTTC.

This chain joins TRBV6-1 and TRBJ1-5, with 7 bases fitting TRBD1. Germline V gene sequence: CDR1 MNHNS, CDR2 SASEGT. The CDR3 consists of 16 residues. V lost 1 base and J lost 4; bases outside the gene matches: 7. The CDR3 DNA follows: TGTGCCAGCAGTGAAGGGGACAGTTACGTAAATCAGCCCCAGCATTTT. Translating gives CASSEGDSYVNQPQHF.

The J gene is TRBJ1-2, the V gene TRBV28; no clear D gene. The V gene's germline CDR1 is MDHEN and CDR2 SYDVKM. The germline V and J ends were trimmed by 4 bases and 4 bases, with 16 bases remaining between them. This CDR3 has 15 amino acids. CDR3 sequence: CASSSPGRLGYGYTF. DNA of the CDR3: TGTGCCAGCAGTTCTCCCGGACGCCTCGGCTATGGCTACACCTTC.

This rearrangement joins TRBV10-3 to TRBJ1-5; D is unclear. Trimming took 5 bases from V and 5 from J, leaving 10 bases between them. Germline CDR1 reads ENHRY; CDR2 reads SYGVKD. The CDR3 is 13 residues long. The CDR3 loop is CAISPAIDQPQHF. DNA for the CDR3: TGTGCCATCAGTCCGGCCATAGATCAGCCCCAGCATTTT.

CDR3 in amino acids: CASSTTDAYEQYF. The CDR3 bases are TGTGCCAGCAGCACCACAGACGCGTACGAGCAGTACTTC. The rearrangement joins TRBV27 to TRBJ2-7; D gene uncertain. The CDR3 is made up of 13 amino acids. Per germline, CDR1 MNHEY and CDR2 SMNVEV (reference sequence). Between the trimmed V and J ends, which lost 6 bases and 4 bases, there was a span of 13 bases.

The V call is TRBV6-1, the J call TRBJ2-3, with D perhaps TRBD2 (6 bases). Germline V CDR1 and CDR2: MNHNS, SASEGT. The CDR3 length is 15 residues. V was shortened by 4 bases and J by 2 bases, with 13 bases between the two germline ends. The CDR3 reads CASSGAGRITDTQYF. For the CDR3, the DNA is TGTGCCAGCAGTGGGGCGGGGAGGATCACAGATACGCAGTATTTT.

This chain links TRBV5-1 with TRBJ1-4; D not resolved. CDR1 SGHRS and CDR2 YFSETQ come from the germline V gene. The CDR3 consists of 15 residues. The V end lost 0 bases, the J end lost 6 bases, and 12 bases lay between the germline ends. The CDR3 DNA reads as TGCGCCAGCAGCTTGGACGGAGCGGGGTATGAAAAACTGTTTTTT. It is translated as CASSLDGAGYEKLFF. Using reference TRBV5-1 and TRBJ1-4 for the parts outside the CDR3, the full variable domain is KAGVTQTPRYLIKTRGQQVTLSCSPISGHRSVSWYQQTPGQGLQFLFEYFSETQRNKGNFPGRFSGRQFSNSRSEMNVSTLELGDSALYLCASSLDGAGYEKLFFGSGTQLSVL.